The clone carrying this TCR beta chain has at least ten counts. What it binds is not known. Preparation of the TCRbeta library involved a method that used unique molecular identifiers. Via MiXCR, TCRdb re-called the PCR reads, giving one row per CDR3 protein. The sample has 800,000 to 1,000,000 distinct CDR3 sequences, 25% to 30% seen once. Germline V gene sequence: CDR1 MNHEY, CDR2 SVGAGI. V was pared by 0 bases and J by 0 bases, with 7 bases between. This CDR3 contains 15 residues. These data are taken from a study of T-cell reconstitution after alpha-beta-depleted transplantation in children. Study-level findings and limits: Newly made T cells mostly supplied T-cell counts and diversity one year after transplant.

V and J are TRBV6-5 and TRBJ2-3; D remains ambiguous. This specimen consisted of PBMCs, mostly from graft donor cells, obtained 360 days after TCRalphabeta/CD19-depleted stem cell transplant. The source of this sequence is a boy in the first two years of life who had a stem cell transplant for SCID, so the T cells may come from the graft donor. Written as DNA, the CDR3 is TGTGCCAGCAGTTACTCAGCGACTAGCACAGATACGCAGTATTTT. The encoded protein is CASSYSATSTDTQYF.